The TCR beta chain under discussion was sequenced for a study of CD8+ T cells in alopecia areata. The wider study: By percentage of affected scalp area, the severity of treated patients was scored.

Overall study findings and caveats: Association of baseline CD8+ expansion with response is uncertain owing to one nonresponder. Tofacitinib produced a significant decrease in scalp clonality and in expanded CD8+ clones among the top 100.

Reverse transcribed after extraction, RNA yielded cDNA as the sequencing template. The repertoire was sequenced with immunoSEQ multiplex PCR; TCRdb's copy has only in-frame clones and lacks some. This sample has fewer than 350,000 clones, with nearly 60% found just once. The germline gives CDR1 MNHEY, CDR2 SMNVEV (reference sequence). V lost 5 bases and J 2 bases, leaving 3 bases between the germline ends. The CDR3 is 12 amino acids. Described treatment: oral pan-JAK inhibitor, 5-10 mg twice daily. T lymphocytes (CD4+ and CD8+) were sorted from PBMCs. This clone was counted a few times. Its cognate antigen is unknown.

This sample comprised CD4+ T cells sorted from blood, obtained at week 24, from a patient treated with tofacitinib. This sequence joins TRBV27 and TRBJ2-2; D not resolved. The clonotype was recovered from a human donor with alopecia areata. CDR3 loop: CASSPNTGELFF. The CDR3 bases are TGTGCCAGCAGTCCTAACACCGGGGAGCTGTTTTTT.